This entry lists 30 T cell receptor beta chains sequenced from one sample in a study of T cells in Graves' hyperthyroidism and ophthalmopathy. TCR beta CDR3 regions were amplified from RNA transcripts. The HTBI primer set served for first-round RT-PCR of the TCR CDR3. TCRdb reprocessed the multiplex PCR reads via MiXCR and lists one record per CDR3 protein. The table shows 400,000 to 550,000 distinct CDR3 sequences, with around 14% occurring only once. Specimen: blood. These receptors were collected from a woman between 18 and 29 years old with Graves' hyperthyroidism.

Ten or more counts support this clonotype. The chain has TRBV9 and TRBJ1-6; D uncertain. V lost 0 bases, J lost 0 bases, and 4 bases lay in between. CDR1 is SGDLS, CDR2 YYNGEE, per germline. CDR3 length equals 15 residues. Written as DNA, the CDR3 is TGTGCCAGCAGCGTAGACAGCTCCTATAATTCACCCCTCCACTTT. Residues: CASSVDSSYNSPLHF.

This clonotype was picked up a small number of times. The chain couples TRBV30 to TRBJ2-6; TRBD1 aligns across 11 bases. The CDR3 runs 18 residues. The trim removed 2 bases at V and 2 bases at J, leaving 8 bases unmatched. The germline gives CDR1 GTSNPN, CDR2 SVGIG (reference sequence). CDR3 DNA: TGTGCCTGGAGTCTGTGGGGACAGGGGGTAACTGGGGCCAACGTCCTGACTTTC. Translating it yields CAWSLWGQGVTGANVLTF.

The rearrangement uses TRBV2 and TRBJ1-1; D call uncertain. Deletions cut 3 bases from V and 6 bases from J, with 17 bases between. This CDR3 is 15 amino acids long. The germline CDR1 and CDR2 sequences are SNHLY and FYNNEI. CDR3 DNA sequence: TGTGCCAGCAGTGAGGCGAGTACGGGGATAGCTGAAGCTTTCTTT. Protein sequence: CASSEASTGIAEAFF.

In the case of this clonotype: A much larger clone lies a single base off, so this may be a read error. The chain links TRBV2 to TRBJ2-5; D may match TRBD1 or TRBD2 (5 bases each). V was pared by 8 bases and J by 1 base, with 11 bases between. The CDR3 loop spans 13 amino acids. Germline V gene data show CDR1 as SNHLY and CDR2 as FYNNEI. The CDR3 DNA reads as TGTGCCAGCCTGAGGGACGCCCAAGAGACCCAGTACTTC. Amino acids: CASLRDAQETQYF.

This clonotype appeared many times. V usage is TRBV20-1 and J usage is TRBJ2-2; D is possibly TRBD2 (7 bases). The CDR3 has 13 residues. The germline V gene encodes CDR1 DFQATT and CDR2 SNEGSKA (reference sequence). V gave up 4 bases and J gave up 9 bases, with 15 bases separating them. This CDR3 is CSAKGGGDRELFF. CDR3 coding DNA: TGCAGTGCTAAGGGAGGGGGAGACCGGGAGCTGTTTTTT.

There are a few counts of this clonotype. The chain uses TRBV3-1 and TRBJ1-2, with D maybe TRBD1 (6 bases). The length of the CDR3 is 16 residues. Germline V lookup: CDR1 LGHDT, CDR2 YNNKEL (reference sequence). The ends were cut back, 4 bases at V and 3 bases at J, with 18 bases in the middle. The CDR3 reads CASSLGGRRGDYGYTF. As DNA, the CDR3 is TGTGCCAGCAGCCTAGGGGGACGTCGAGGGGACTATGGCTACACCTTC.

This clonotype was counted many times. The V and J genes are TRBV7-9 and TRBJ2-7; perhaps D is TRBD1 or TRBD2 (5 bases each). The CDR3 is made up of 14 amino acids. Germline values: CDR1 SEHNR, CDR2 FQNEAQ (reference sequence). Trimming shortened V by 6 bases and J by 5 bases, and 17 bases separated the two germline ends. For the CDR3, the DNA is TGTGCCAGCAGATTTGAGGGGCTCGGGCACGAGCAGTACTTC. This codes for CASRFEGLGHEQYF.

With regard to this clonotype: This clone may be a read error of a much larger clone one base away. The chain combines TRBV10-3 with TRBJ2-1; tentative D call: TRBD2 (5 bases). V lost 2 bases and J 8 bases, leaving 16 bases between the germline ends. Germline V gives CDR1 ENHRY, CDR2 SYGVKD. CDR3 size: 15 residues. CDR3 sequence (DNA): TGTGCCATCAGTGAGGCGGGTAGCGCCAGGCATGAGCAGTTCTTC. Translated: CAISEAGSARHEQFF.

This clonotype occurred many times. The chain couples TRBV12-5 to TRBJ1-2, with D uncertain. The V gene's germline CDR1 is LGHNT and CDR2 FRNRAP. Trimming took off 4 bases at V and 4 bases at J, with 13 bases between the two ends. This CDR3 spans 14 amino acids. The CDR3 loop reads CASGSRSLGYGYTF. Written as DNA, the CDR3 is TGTGCTAGTGGTTCTCGGTCGCTTGGCTATGGCTACACCTTC.

In this sample, this clonotype turned up many times. The chain links TRBV27 to TRBJ2-5, with a possible D match to TRBD2 (6 bases). Germline values: CDR1 MNHEY, CDR2 SMNVEV (reference sequence). CDR3 length: 13 amino acids. V lost 3 bases and J lost 3, with 8 bases in between. The CDR3 here is CASSFLAEETQYF. CDR3 DNA sequence: TGTGCCAGCAGTTTTTTAGCGGAAGAGACCCAGTACTTC.

About this clonotype itself: This may stem from a read error, because a much larger clone lies one nucleotide away. The genes are TRBV7-2 and TRBJ1-2, with D tentatively TRBD1 (5 bases). This CDR3 has 13 residues. Germline V lookup: CDR1 SGHTA, CDR2 FQGNSA. DNA of the CDR3: TGTGCCAGCAGCTTAGACGGCAGGGATGGCTGCACCTTC. Amino acids: CASSLDGRDGCTF.

The rearrangement uses TRBV19 and TRBJ2-2; unclear D gene. Germline values: CDR1 LNHDA, CDR2 SQIVND (reference sequence). Trimming pared 3 bases from V and 6 bases from J, leaving 14 bases between. The CDR3 loop spans 15 amino acids. The CDR3 protein is CASSMWYRDAGELFF. The CDR3 DNA follows: TGTGCCAGTAGTATGTGGTACAGAGATGCCGGGGAGCTGTTTTTT. The variable domain in full, with the rest retrieved from reference TRBV19 and TRBJ2-2, is DGGITQSPKYLFRKEGQNVTLSCEQNLNHDAMYWYRQDPGQGLRLIYYSQIVNDFQKGDIAEGYSVSREKKESFPLTVTSAQKNPTAFYLCASSMWYRDAGELFFGEGSRLTVL.

This clonotype was counted ten times or more. J is TRBJ1-1 and V is TRBV11-3, with D tentatively TRBD1 (5 bases). The CDR3 is 17 amino acids. Deletions cut 0 bases from V and 2 bases from J, with 16 bases between. The V gene's germline CDR1 is SGHNT and CDR2 YENEEA. CDR3 in amino acids: CASSLDRGPPVNTEAFF. Here the CDR3 DNA reads TGTGCCAGCAGCTTAGATAGGGGTCCGCCCGTCAACACTGAAGCTTTCTTT. Full variable domain (missing parts from reference TRBV11-3 and TRBJ1-1): EAGVVQSPRYKIIEKKQPVAFWCNPISGHNTLYWYLQNLGQGPELLIRYENEEAVDDSQLPKDRFSAERLKGVDSTLKIQPAELGDSAVYLCASSLDRGPPVNTEAFFGQGTRLTVV.

This clonotype appeared once. The chain carries TRBV30 and TRBJ2-1; 8 bases are a match to TRBD2. CDR3 size: 15 residues. The J segment lost 10 bases and the V segment lost 0 bases, leaving 11 bases of the junction unmatched. Per the germline V gene, CDR1 is GTSNPN and CDR2 is SVGIG (reference sequence). The CDR3 sequence is CAWSVLADAGWEQFF. The CDR3 DNA reads as TGTGCCTGGAGTGTACTAGCGGATGCGGGTTGGGAGCAGTTCTTC.

This clonotype was seen many times. V is TRBV12-3 or TRBV12-4 and J is TRBJ1-1; TRBD1 is a possible D gene (5 bases). V lost 3 bases, J lost 10 bases, and 18 bases lay in between. This CDR3 is built from 14 residues. CDR3 protein: CASSFSPREMGAFF. The CDR3 nucleotides are TGTGCCAGCAGTTTTTCACCCAGGGAAATGGGAGCTTTCTTT.

This clonotype was seen ten or more times. The chain is built from TRBV12-3 or TRBV12-4 and TRBJ1-1; D perhaps matches TRBD1 (6 bases). This CDR3 is 14 amino acids long. Trimming cost V 5 bases and J 1 base, with 11 bases left between them. DNA of the CDR3: TGTGCCAGCAGTGCAGGAGGGGGGAACACTGAAGCTTTCTTT. It is translated as CASSAGGGNTEAFF.

This clonotype was recorded many times. V usage is TRBV12-3 or TRBV12-4 and J usage is TRBJ2-1; D call uncertain. V shed 7 bases and J shed 5 bases, with 21 bases lying between them. CDR3 length: 16 amino acids. CDR3 protein: CASTHPTPSWDNEQFF. CDR3 nucleotide sequence: TGTGCCAGCACCCACCCGACACCCTCCTGGGACAATGAGCAGTTCTTC.

This clonotype was seen many times. The V call is TRBV5-5, the J call TRBJ2-5; D gene uncertain. Trimming took off 2 bases at V and 1 base at J, with 12 bases between the two ends. The CDR3 consists of 15 residues. Germline assignment: CDR1 SGHKS and CDR2 YYEKEE (reference sequence). CDR3 coding DNA: TGTGCCAGCAGCTTAGATTGGGTGGTCCAAGAGACCCAGTACTTC. Translated: CASSLDWVVQETQYF.

This clonotype was counted many times. The CDR3 protein is CASSQVRQGGSPLHF. CDR3 bases: TGTGCCAGCAGCCAAGTCCGGCAGGGGGGTTCACCCCTCCACTTT. The V and J genes are TRBV14 and TRBJ1-6; 7 nucleotides align to TRBD1. Germline V lookup: CDR1 SGHDN, CDR2 FVKESK. V lost 1 base and J lost 9; bases outside the gene matches: 6. The CDR3 runs 15 residues.

This clonotype has a count of ten or more. The V and J genes are TRBV12-3 or TRBV12-4 and TRBJ1-2, with unresolved D. This CDR3 region has 13 residues. V was pared by 9 bases and J by 10 bases, with 21 bases between. In nucleotides, the CDR3 is TGTGCCAGTTCCCGGGATTTCAAGATCGTCTACACCTTC. Amino acids: CASSRDFKIVYTF.

This clonotype was seen ten or more times. The chain recombines TRBV5-1 with TRBJ2-3, with D tentatively TRBD2 (5 bases). Germline CDR1 is SGHRS and CDR2 is YFSETQ. The CDR3 sequence is 15 residues long. Between the trimmed V and J ends, which lost 2 bases and 4 bases, there was a span of 14 bases. The CDR3 nucleotides read TGCGCCAGCAGCTTTAGACCCGGAGGCGCAGATACGCAGTATTTT. Protein sequence: CASSFRPGGADTQYF.

This clonotype has only a few counts. The gene calls are TRBV6-1 and TRBJ1-2; TRBD1 matches 7 bases. The length of the CDR3 is 14 residues. The V segment lost 7 bases and the J segment 0 bases; nucleotides outside the gene matches: 5. Germline CDR1 is MNHNS and CDR2 is SASEGT. The chain's CDR3 is CASKRQGANYGYTF. In DNA form, the CDR3 reads TGTGCCAGCAAAAGACAGGGAGCTAACTATGGCTACACCTTC.

This chain joins TRBV29-1 and TRBJ1-2; a possible D gene is TRBD1 (6 bases). Trimming removed 4 bases from V and 8 bases from J, with 14 bases in between. The CDR3 has 12 amino acids. Germline assignment: CDR1 SQVTM and CDR2 ANQGSEA. The CDR3 DNA follows: TGCAGCGTTGGAGGGGGGGCAGGAGGCTACACCTTC. Its translation is CSVGGGAGGYTF.

Many counts were recorded for this clonotype. This could be a read error, since a much larger clone is one nucleotide away. This chain connects TRBV7-9 to TRBJ2-5; D not resolved. The germline V gene has CDR1 SEHNR and CDR2 FQNEAQ (reference sequence). This CDR3 spans 11 amino acids. V was trimmed by 4 bases and J by 5 bases, leaving 5 bases between them. As DNA, the CDR3 is TGTGCCAGCAGCTCCTGGGAGACCCAGTACTTC. It encodes CASSSWETQYF.

The chain joins TRBV5-1 to TRBJ2-6; D call uncertain. The CDR3 is 17 amino acids. Germline V gives CDR1 SGHRS, CDR2 YFSETQ. The V end lost 0 bases, the J end lost 0 bases, and 10 bases lay between the germline ends. The CDR3 spells CASSLGGYSSGANVLTF. In DNA form, the CDR3 reads TGCGCCAGCAGCTTGGGTGGGTATAGCTCTGGGGCCAACGTCCTGACTTTC.

This clonotype was counted many times. V and J are TRBV10-3 and TRBJ1-1, with 8 bases identical to TRBD1. The CDR3 has 13 amino acids. Germline CDR1 is ENHRY and CDR2 is SYGVKD. V shed 4 bases and J 3 bases; nucleotides not matched to a gene: 1. The CDR3 loop reads CAISGGQDTEAFF. DNA of the CDR3: TGTGCCATCAGTGGGGGACAGGACACTGAAGCTTTCTTT.

This clonotype was detected many times. The chain links TRBV3-1 to TRBJ2-5, with a tentative D call TRBD2 (6 bases). V shed 0 bases and J shed 3 bases, with 11 bases lying between them. The CDR3 runs to 15 residues. Per the germline V gene, CDR1 is LGHDT and CDR2 is YNNKEL (reference sequence). CDR3 region: CASSQDQRTKETQYF. The CDR3 DNA is TGTGCCAGCAGCCAAGATCAGCGGACTAAAGAGACCCAGTACTTC.

The chain carries TRBV7-9 and TRBJ1-5, with a weak D call TRBD1 (6 bases). The germline V gene encodes CDR1 SEHNR and CDR2 FQNEAQ (reference sequence). Trimming cost V 1 base and J 1 base, with 17 bases left between them. The CDR3 spans 18 residues. This CDR3 reads CASSLEGQGILSNQPQHF. In nucleotides, the CDR3 is TGTGCCAGCAGCTTAGAGGGCCAGGGGATCTTGAGCAATCAGCCCCAGCATTTT.

There are many counts of this clonotype. The chain uses TRBV11-2 and TRBJ2-2, with 9 bases that match TRBD2. The CDR3 extends over 15 amino acids. With 5 bases clipped from V and 6 bases from J, the junction kept 7 bases outside the gene matches. Germline CDR1 and CDR2: SGHAT and FQNNGV. CDR3 loop: CASSVSGRSPGELFF. For the CDR3, the DNA is TGTGCCAGCAGCGTGAGCGGGAGGAGCCCCGGGGAGCTGTTTTTT.

This clonotype showed up many times. J is TRBJ2-3 and V is TRBV7-8; D may be TRBD2 (6 bases). The CDR3 has 15 residues. The V end was cut by 5 bases, the J end by 4 bases, with 16 bases between. Germline V gives CDR1 SGHVS, CDR2 FQNEAQ. The CDR3 DNA sequence: TGTGCCAGCAGCCTTCGGGAGAGTGGCGCAGATACGCAGTATTTT. Protein product: CASSLRESGADTQYF. The complete variable domain, with remaining parts taken from reference TRBV7-8 and TRBJ2-3, reads GAGVSQSPRYKVAKRGQDVALRCDPISGHVSLFWYQQALGQGPEFLTYFQNEAQLDKSGLPSDRFFAERPEGSVSTLKIQRTQQEDSAVYLCASSLRESGADTQYFGPGTRLTVL.